This TCR beta chain was documented in a study of shared clonotypes between healthy human individuals (TCRdb year 2020). Context from the whole study: A few men and two women, aged 18 to 49 years, made up the cohort. For each donor, CD4 naive and CD4 memory were each run on three plates, CD8 naive on two plates, and CD8 memory on one plate. Blood TCR repertoires of a handful of healthy adults were deeply sequenced to estimate repertoire size and the extent of clonotype sharing between individuals. To increase sequencing depth and limit assay-specific biases, TCR repertoire library preparation and sequencing were carried out by different laboratories using diverse techniques. Between about 0.94 and 8.9 billion PBMCs per donor were obtained by leukapheresis. General conclusions and limits of the study: Sampling was limited to blood, and TCR repertoires in tissue likely differ from TCR repertoires in blood. Even with the large sequencing depth, rarefaction of the sorted-subset datasets indicated that sequencing was incomplete. Estimated clonotype richness was generally larger for naive than for memory subsets. Because the study included only a small number of donors, the genetic and exposure-history diversity represented was limited. Pairwise subsampling led to the expectation that sequencing depth would affect the degree of clonotype sharing among donors. About 4.5% of naive CD4, 3.5% of naive CD8, about 2.4% of memory CD4, and approximately 0.4% of memory CD8 clonotypes were shared across four donors. Clonotypes shared by all four sorted-subset donors showed higher generation probabilities than non-shared clonotypes.

The donors were healthy, HIV-negative adults with no recently reported acute infections or vaccinations. Every donor was a Caucasian adult living in Nashville, Tennessee, USA. CD4+ T cells were enriched by magnetic negative selection; naive cells were then positively selected on CD45RA, and the negative fraction formed the memory subset. Blood was collected by leukapheresis, and PBMCs were isolated by Ficoll-Histopaque density gradient centrifugation and then cryopreserved in liquid nitrogen vapor phase. Purity and quantity of every magnetically sorted T cell population were checked by analytical flow cytometry. Genomic DNA was isolated from every sorted fraction and measured by UV absorbance on a Nanodrop 2000c. The germline V gene yields MGHDK for CDR1 and SYGVNS for CDR2. V loses 3 bases at its end and J loses 5 bases; junction bases beyond the gene matches: 5. Inclusive of the bounding cysteine and phenylalanine, the CDR3 is 15 residues long. Solely the CDR3 DNA is kept, with 45 bases framed from the first base.

This clone was detected once. Its antigen remains undetermined. No qualities accompany the bases; no much larger clone lies one base away. Using the deep immunoSEQ assay, TCR CDR3 regions were amplified from genomic DNA by multiplex PCR. For each cell subset, the extracted genomic DNA was distributed evenly across all wells of several immunoSEQ 96-well plates, and each plate served as one replicate. For sorted subsets, about 220 ng of genomic DNA, equivalent to some 30,000 T cell genomes, went into each replicate PCR. The purified libraries were quantified using a Qubit 3.0 fluorometer, sized with a Bioanalyzer 2100, and then quantified again using the KAPA Library Quantification kit. A separate single-read 150-cycle Illumina NextSeq 550 flow cell was used to sequence each immunoSEQ 96-well plate. Regarding the original processing steps: The immunoSEQ output contained only junctional sequences without quality scores, so filtering could not match that applied to full-length reads. To assign V/J genes and CDR3, sequences were annotated against IMGT germline references using PyIR, a Python wrapper for IgBLAST v1.9. Reads were removed for weak V/J assignments (E-value above 1e-6), missing CDR3, stop codons, out-of-frame junctions, or ambiguous translated residues. V3J clonotypes were defined as sequences sharing an identical inferred V gene, J gene, and CDR3 amino acid sequence. Percentage overlap between repertoires was computed as shared unique clonotypes divided by the size of the smaller repertoire. Three approaches were used to assess repertoire richness: RTK rarefaction, the Chao1 estimator, and Recon v2.1 estimates of unobserved clonotypes. Generation probabilities for all TCRbeta clonotypes obtained by the gDNA method from several donors were computed using OLGA. In TCRdb, the immuneACCESS table is reduced to in-frame sequences with V and J assigned. These tables do not hold every clone; where another copy was compared, an unresolved V gene accounts for under half, and the others remain unexplained. Clonal size and the V and J genes are those of that table, whereas D and trimming came from the DNA. This sample gives about 770,000 clones in total; over 60% of them show up just once. Around 1.7% of the sample lies in the top ten.

The source of this sequence is a woman in her 30s in good health. The rearrangement joined TRBV25-1 to TRBJ2-7; 12 bases in the middle match TRBD1. Sequences were obtained from memory CD4+ T cells sorted from blood. Interpreted using the paper, the cell subset or site label stands for: CD45RA-negative fraction. The CDR3 protein is CASSERDRGQDEQYF. In nucleotide form, the sequence is TGTGCCAGCAGTGAGAGGGACAGGGGGCAGGACGAGCAGTACTTC.